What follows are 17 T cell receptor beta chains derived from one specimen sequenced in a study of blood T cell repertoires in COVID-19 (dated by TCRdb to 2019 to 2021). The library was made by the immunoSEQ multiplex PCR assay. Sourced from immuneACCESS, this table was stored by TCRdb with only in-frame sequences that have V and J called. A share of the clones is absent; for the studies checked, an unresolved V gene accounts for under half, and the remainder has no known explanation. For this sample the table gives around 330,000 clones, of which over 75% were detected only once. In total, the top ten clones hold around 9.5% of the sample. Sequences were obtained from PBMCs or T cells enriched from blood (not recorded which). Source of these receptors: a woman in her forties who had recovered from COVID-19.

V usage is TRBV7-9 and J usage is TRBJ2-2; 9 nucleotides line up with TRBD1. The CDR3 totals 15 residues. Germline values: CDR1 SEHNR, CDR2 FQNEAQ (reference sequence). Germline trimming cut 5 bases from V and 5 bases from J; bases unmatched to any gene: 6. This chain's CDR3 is CASSLDRGLTGELFF. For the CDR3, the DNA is TGTGCCAGCAGCCTGGACAGGGGACTTACCGGGGAGCTGTTTTTT.

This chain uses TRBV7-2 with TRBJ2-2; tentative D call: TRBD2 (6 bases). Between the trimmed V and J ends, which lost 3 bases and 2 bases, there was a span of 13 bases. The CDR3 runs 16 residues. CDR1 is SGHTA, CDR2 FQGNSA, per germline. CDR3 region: CASSFSPGLNTGELFF. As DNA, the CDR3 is TGTGCCAGCAGCTTTTCGCCGGGACTTAACACCGGGGAGCTGTTTTTT.

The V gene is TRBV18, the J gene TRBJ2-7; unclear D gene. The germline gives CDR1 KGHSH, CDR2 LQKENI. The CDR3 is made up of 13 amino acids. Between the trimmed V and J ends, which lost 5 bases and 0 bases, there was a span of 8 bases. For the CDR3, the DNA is TGTGCCAGCTCAGCTGAGAGCTCCTACGAGCAGTACTTC. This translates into CASSAESSYEQYF.

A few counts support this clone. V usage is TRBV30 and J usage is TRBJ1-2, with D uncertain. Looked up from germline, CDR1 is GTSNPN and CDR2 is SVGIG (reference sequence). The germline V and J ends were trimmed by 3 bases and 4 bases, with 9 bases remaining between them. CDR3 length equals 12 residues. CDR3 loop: CAWRSGSYGYTF. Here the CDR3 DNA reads TGTGCCTGGAGATCAGGCTCCTATGGCTACACCTTC. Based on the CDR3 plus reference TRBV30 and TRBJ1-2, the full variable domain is SQTIHQWPATLVQPVGSPLSLECTVEGTSNPNLYWYRQAAGRGLQLLFYSVGIGQISSEVPQNLSASRPQDRQFILSSKKLLLSDSGFYLCAWRSGSYGYTFGSGTRLTVV.

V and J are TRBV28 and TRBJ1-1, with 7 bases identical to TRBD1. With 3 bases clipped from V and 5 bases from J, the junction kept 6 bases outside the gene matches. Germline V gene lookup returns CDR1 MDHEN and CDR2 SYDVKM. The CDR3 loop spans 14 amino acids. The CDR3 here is CASSLGRGNTEAFF. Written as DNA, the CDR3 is TGTGCCAGCAGTTTGGGCAGGGGGAATACTGAAGCTTTCTTT.

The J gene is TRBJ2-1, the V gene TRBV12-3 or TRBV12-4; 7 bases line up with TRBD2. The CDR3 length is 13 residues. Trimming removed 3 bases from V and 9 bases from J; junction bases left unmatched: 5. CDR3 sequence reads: CASSFRLAGEQFF. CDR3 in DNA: TGTGCCAGCAGTTTCCGACTAGCAGGTGAGCAGTTCTTC.

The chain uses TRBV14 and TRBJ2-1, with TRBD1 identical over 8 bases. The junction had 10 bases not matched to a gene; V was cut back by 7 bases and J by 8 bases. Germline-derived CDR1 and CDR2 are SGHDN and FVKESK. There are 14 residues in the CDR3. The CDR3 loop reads CASTPWTGSDEQFF. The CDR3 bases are TGTGCCAGCACCCCCTGGACAGGGAGTGATGAGCAGTTCTTC.

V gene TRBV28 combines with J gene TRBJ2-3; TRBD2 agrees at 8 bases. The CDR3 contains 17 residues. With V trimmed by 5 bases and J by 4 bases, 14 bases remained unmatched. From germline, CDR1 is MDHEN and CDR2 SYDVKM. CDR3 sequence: CASSPTAGGAEADTQYF. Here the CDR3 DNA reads TGTGCCAGCAGTCCTACGGCCGGGGGGGCCGAGGCAGATACGCAGTATTTT.

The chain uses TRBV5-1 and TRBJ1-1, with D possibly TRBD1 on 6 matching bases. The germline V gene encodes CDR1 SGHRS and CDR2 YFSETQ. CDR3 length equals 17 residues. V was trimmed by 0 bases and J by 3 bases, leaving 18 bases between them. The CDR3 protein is CASSLGRGAMVDTEAFF. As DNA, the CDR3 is TGCGCCAGCAGCTTGGGCCGGGGGGCGATGGTTGACACTGAAGCTTTCTTT.

CDR3 in DNA: TGTGCCAGTAGGCTTGGGGGGGCTAGCGGGAGGGCCTCTGGGGCCAACGTCCTGACTTTC. Its translation is CASRLGGASGRASGANVLTF. The V and J genes are TRBV19 and TRBJ2-6, with 12 bases lining up with TRBD2. The J segment lost 0 bases and the V segment lost 6 bases, leaving 12 bases of the junction unmatched. This CDR3 contains 20 residues. Germline V gene data show CDR1 as LNHDA and CDR2 as SQIVND (reference sequence).

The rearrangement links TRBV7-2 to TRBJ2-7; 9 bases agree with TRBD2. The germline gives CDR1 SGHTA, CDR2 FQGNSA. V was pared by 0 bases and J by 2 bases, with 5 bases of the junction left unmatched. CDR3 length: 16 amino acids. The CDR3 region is CASSLARTSATYEQYF. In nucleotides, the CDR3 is TGTGCCAGCAGCTTAGCCCGGACTAGCGCGACCTACGAGCAGTACTTC. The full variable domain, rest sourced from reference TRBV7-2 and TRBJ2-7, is GAGVSQSPSNKVTEKGKDVELRCDPISGHTALYWYRQSLGQGLEFLIYFQGNSAPDKSGLPSDRFSAERTGGSVSTLTIQRTQQEDSAVYLCASSLARTSATYEQYFGPGTRLTVT.

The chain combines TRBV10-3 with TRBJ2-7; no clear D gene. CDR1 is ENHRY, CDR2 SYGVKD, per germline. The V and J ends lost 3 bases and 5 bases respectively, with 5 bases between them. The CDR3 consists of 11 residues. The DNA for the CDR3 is TGTGCCATCAGTGACTACCACGAGCAGTACTTC. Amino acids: CAISDYHEQYF.

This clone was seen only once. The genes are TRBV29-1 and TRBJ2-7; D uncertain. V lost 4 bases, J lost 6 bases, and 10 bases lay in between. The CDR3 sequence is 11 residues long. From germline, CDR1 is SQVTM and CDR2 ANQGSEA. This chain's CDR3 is CSVVSQLEQYF. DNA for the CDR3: TGCAGCGTTGTGTCACAGCTCGAGCAGTACTTC.

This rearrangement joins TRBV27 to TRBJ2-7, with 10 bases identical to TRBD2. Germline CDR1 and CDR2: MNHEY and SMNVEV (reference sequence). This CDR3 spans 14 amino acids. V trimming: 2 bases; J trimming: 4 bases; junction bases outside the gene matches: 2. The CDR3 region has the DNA TGTGCCAGCAGTTTAGAAGCGGGAGGGTACGAGCAGTACTTC. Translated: CASSLEAGGYEQYF.

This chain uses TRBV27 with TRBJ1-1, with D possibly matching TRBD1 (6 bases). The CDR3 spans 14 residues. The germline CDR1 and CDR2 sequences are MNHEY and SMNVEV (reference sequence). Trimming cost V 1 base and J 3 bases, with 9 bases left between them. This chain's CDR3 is CASSLWGPDTEAFF. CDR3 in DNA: TGTGCCAGCAGTTTATGGGGGCCGGACACTGAAGCTTTCTTT.

The CDR3, as DNA: TGTGCCAGTAGTATAGGATCGACAAGTTGGAACACTGAAGCTTTCTTT. It is translated as CASSIGSTSWNTEAFF. The gene calls are TRBV19 and TRBJ1-1; D remains ambiguous. The CDR3 contains 16 residues. V was clipped by 1 base and J by 1 base, with 13 bases between them. From germline, CDR1 is LNHDA and CDR2 SQIVND (reference sequence).

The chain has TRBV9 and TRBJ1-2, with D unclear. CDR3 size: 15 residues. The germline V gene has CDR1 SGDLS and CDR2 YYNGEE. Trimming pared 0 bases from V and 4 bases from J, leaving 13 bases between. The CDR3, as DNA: TGTGCCAGCAGCGTAGGAGCCAGGCCCAGCTATGGCTACACCTTC. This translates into CASSVGARPSYGYTF.